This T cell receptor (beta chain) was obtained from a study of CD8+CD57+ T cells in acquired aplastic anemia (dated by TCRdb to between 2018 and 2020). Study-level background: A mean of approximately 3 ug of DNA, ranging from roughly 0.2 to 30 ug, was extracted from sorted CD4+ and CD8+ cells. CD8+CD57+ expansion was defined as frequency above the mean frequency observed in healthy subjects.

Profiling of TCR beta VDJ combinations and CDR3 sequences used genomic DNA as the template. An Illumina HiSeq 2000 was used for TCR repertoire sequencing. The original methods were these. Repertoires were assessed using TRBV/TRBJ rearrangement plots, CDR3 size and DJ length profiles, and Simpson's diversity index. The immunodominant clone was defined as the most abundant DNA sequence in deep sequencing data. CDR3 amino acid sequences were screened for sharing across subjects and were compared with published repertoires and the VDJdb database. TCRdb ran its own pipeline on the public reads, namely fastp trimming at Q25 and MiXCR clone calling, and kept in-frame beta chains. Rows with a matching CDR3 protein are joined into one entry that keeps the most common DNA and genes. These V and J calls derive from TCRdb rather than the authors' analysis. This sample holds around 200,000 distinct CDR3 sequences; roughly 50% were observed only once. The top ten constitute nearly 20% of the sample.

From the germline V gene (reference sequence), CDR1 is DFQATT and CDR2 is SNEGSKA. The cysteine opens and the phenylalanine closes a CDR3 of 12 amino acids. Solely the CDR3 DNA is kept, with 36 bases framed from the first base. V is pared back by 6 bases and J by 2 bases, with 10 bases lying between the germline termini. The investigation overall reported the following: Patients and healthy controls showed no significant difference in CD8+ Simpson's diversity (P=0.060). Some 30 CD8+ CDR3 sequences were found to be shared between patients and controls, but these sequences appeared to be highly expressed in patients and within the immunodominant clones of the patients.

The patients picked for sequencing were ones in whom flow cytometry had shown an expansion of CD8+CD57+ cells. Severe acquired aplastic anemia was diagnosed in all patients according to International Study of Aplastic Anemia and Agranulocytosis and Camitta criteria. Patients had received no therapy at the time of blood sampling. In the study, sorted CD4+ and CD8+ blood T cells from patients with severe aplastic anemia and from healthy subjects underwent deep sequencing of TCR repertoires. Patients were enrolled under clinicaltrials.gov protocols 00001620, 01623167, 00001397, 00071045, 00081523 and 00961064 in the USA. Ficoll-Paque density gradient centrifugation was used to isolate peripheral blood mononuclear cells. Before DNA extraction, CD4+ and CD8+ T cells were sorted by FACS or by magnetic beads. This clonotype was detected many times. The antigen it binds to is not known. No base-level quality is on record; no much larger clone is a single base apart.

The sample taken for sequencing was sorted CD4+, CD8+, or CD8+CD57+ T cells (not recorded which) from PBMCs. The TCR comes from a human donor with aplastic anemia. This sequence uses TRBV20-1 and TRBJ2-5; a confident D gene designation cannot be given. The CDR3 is CSATPIQETQYF. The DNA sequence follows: TGCAGTGCGACCCCAATACAAGAGACCCAGTACTTC.